Presented here are 23 T cell receptor beta chains from one specimen sequenced in a study of T cell responses to AZD1222 COVID-19 vaccine. Clones were sequenced by immunoSEQ multiplex PCR, and TCRdb holds only the in-frame ones, with some missing. The table lists roughly 180,000 clones, 80% to 95% of them singletons. The sequencing here drew on peripheral blood, taken 28 days after the second AZD1222 dose. The receptors derive from an adult who received the AZD1222 COVID-19 vaccine.

The chain links TRBV2 to TRBJ1-1; 7 bases are a match to TRBD1. The CDR3 totals 17 residues. Germline CDR1 SNHLY, CDR2 FYNNEI. J was trimmed by 1 base and V by 1 base; bases with no gene match: 9. The CDR3 nucleotides read TGTGCCAGCAGTGAAGGTCAAGGGGGCAGGTCGAACACTGAAGCTTTCTTT. This translates into CASSEGQGGRSNTEAFF.

The gene calls are TRBV7-2 and TRBJ1-5, with a weak D call TRBD1 (5 bases). CDR1 is SGHTA, CDR2 FQGNSA, per germline. CDR3 size: 15 residues. Trimming stripped 5 bases from V and 4 bases from J, with 15 bases between. The chain's CDR3 is CASSPESGGNQPQHF. CDR3 sequence (DNA): TGTGCCAGCAGCCCCGAAAGCGGGGGGAATCAGCCCCAGCATTTT.

This clone has only one observation. The chain links TRBV7-2 to TRBJ2-7; D might be TRBD1 or TRBD2, each matching 5 bases. The CDR3 consists of 16 residues. Trimming removed 1 base from V and 4 bases from J, with 17 bases in between. The germline CDR1 and CDR2 sequences are SGHTA and FQGNSA. This CDR3 is CASSLVVRSGGYEQYF. The CDR3 coding sequence is TGTGCCAGCAGCTTAGTAGTACGAAGTGGGGGTTACGAGCAGTACTTC.

This clone occurred a few times. The CDR3 coding sequence is TGTGCCAGCACAAGGGGATTCGCTGGGGCCAACGTCCTGACTTTC. The encoded protein is CASTRGFAGANVLTF. V usage is TRBV25-1 and J usage is TRBJ2-6; weak D call: TRBD1 (5 bases). The germline V and J ends were trimmed by 7 bases and 2 bases, with 12 bases remaining between them. Germline V gene lookup returns CDR1 MGHDK and CDR2 SYGVNS. The CDR3 contains 15 residues.

This chain uses TRBV3-1 (or the pseudogene TRBV3-2) with TRBJ1-2; D gene unclear. V was trimmed by 0 bases and J by 8 bases, leaving 13 bases between them. CDR1 is LGHDT, CDR2 YNNKEL, per germline (reference sequence). This CDR3 comprises 14 residues. This chain's CDR3 is CASSQDPGLGGYTF. CDR3 DNA sequence: TGTGCCAGCAGCCAAGATCCGGGCCTGGGCGGCTACACCTTC.

J is TRBJ1-1 and V is TRBV28, with 7 bases that match TRBD1. V trimming: 2 bases; J trimming: 10 bases; junction bases outside the gene matches: 4. Germline V gene lookup returns CDR1 MDHEN and CDR2 SYDVKM. CDR3 length equals 12 residues. As DNA, the CDR3 is TGTGCCAGCAGTTTACGACAGGGTCGAGCTTTCTTT. Protein sequence: CASSLRQGRAFF. Based on the CDR3 plus reference TRBV28 and TRBJ1-1, the full variable domain is DVKVTQSSRYLVKRTGEKVFLECVQDMDHENMFWYRQDPGLGLRLIYFSYDVKMKEKGDIPEGYSVSREKKERFSLILESASTNQTSMYLCASSLRQGRAFFGQGTRLTVV.

The chain has TRBV7-9 and TRBJ1-5, with a possible D match to TRBD1 (5 bases). The V end was cut by 3 bases, the J end by 9 bases, with 12 bases between. From germline, CDR1 is SEHNR and CDR2 FQNEAQ (reference sequence). This CDR3 contains 13 residues. The CDR3 nucleotides are TGTGCCAGCAGCTTCGGGAGGGGAGGGCCCCAGCATTTT. Its protein is CASSFGRGGPQHF.

The V gene is TRBV30, the J gene TRBJ1-5, with D possibly TRBD1 on 5 matching bases. With 1 base removed from V and 5 bases from J, the gap between germline ends came to 12 bases. In germline, CDR1 is GTSNPN, CDR2 SVGIG (reference sequence). CDR3 length equals 14 residues. CDR3 nucleotides: TGTGCCTGGAGTGACCCTTCCAGGGATCAGCCCCAGCATTTT. It codes for CAWSDPSRDQPQHF. Drawing the rest from reference TRBV30 and TRBJ1-5, the complete variable domain is SQTIHQWPATLVQPVGSPLSLECTVEGTSNPNLYWYRQAAGRGLQLLFYSVGIGQISSEVPQNLSASRPQDRQFILSSKKLLLSDSGFYLCAWSDPSRDQPQHFGDGTRLSIL.

V is TRBV28 and J is TRBJ1-2; the match to TRBD1 covers 10 bases. The CDR3 is 16 amino acids. In germline, CDR1 is MDHEN, CDR2 SYDVKM. J was trimmed by 1 base and V by 6 bases; bases with no gene match: 8. CDR3 sequence (DNA): TGTGCCAGCAGACCACCCGGGACAGGGGTTAACTATGGCTACACCTTC. This gives the protein CASRPPGTGVNYGYTF.

The chain couples TRBV7-2 to TRBJ1-3; D not certain. CDR3 length equals 18 residues. V was clipped by 1 base and J by 1 base, with 17 bases between them. Germline CDR1 reads SGHTA; CDR2 reads FQGNSA. CDR3 DNA sequence: TGTGCCAGCAGCTTAGGGTTGTATGAGAGAGGGTCTGGAAACACCATATATTTT. Encoded protein: CASSLGLYERGSGNTIYF.

The chain couples TRBV2 to TRBJ1-1; perhaps TRBD1 as D (5 bases). The CDR3 extends over 14 amino acids. Germline lookup yields CDR1 SNHLY and CDR2 FYNNEI. The V gene lost 3 bases and the J gene lost 6 bases, with 14 bases spanning the gap. Here the CDR3 DNA reads TGTGCCAGCAGTGATCTTACCGGGGCTTCTGAAGCTTTCTTT. As protein: CASSDLTGASEAFF.

The rearrangement joins TRBV7-8 to TRBJ1-1; 9 bases align to TRBD1. V shed 6 bases, J shed 3 bases, and the junction held 11 bases outside the gene matches. The CDR3 is 16 amino acids. The germline V gene encodes CDR1 SGHVS and CDR2 FQNEAQ. The CDR3 loop is CASSLRDRVAHTEAFF. The CDR3 nucleotides read TGTGCCAGCAGTCTCCGGGACAGGGTTGCGCACACTGAAGCTTTCTTT.

The chain has TRBV7-9 and TRBJ2-7; D is undetermined. Looked up from germline, CDR1 is SEHNR and CDR2 is FQNEAQ (reference sequence). The length of the CDR3 is 13 residues. V was shortened by 3 bases and J by 0 bases, with 6 bases between the two germline ends. The CDR3 protein is CASSFWGSYEQYF. The CDR3 bases are TGTGCCAGCAGCTTCTGGGGCTCCTACGAGCAGTACTTC.

The rearrangement uses TRBV9 and TRBJ2-7; D is unresolved. Trimming removed 0 bases at V and 2 bases at J, with 9 bases between. The CDR3 is 14 amino acids. Germline CDR1 SGDLS, CDR2 YYNGEE. The CDR3 loop reads CASSVGGQPYEQYF. CDR3 nucleotide sequence: TGTGCCAGCAGCGTAGGTGGGCAGCCCTACGAGCAGTACTTC.

The chain links TRBV28 to TRBJ2-7; 8 bases match TRBD2. Germline V lookup: CDR1 MDHEN, CDR2 SYDVKM. The CDR3 length is 14 residues. V gave up 6 bases and J gave up 0 bases; unmatched junction bases: 4. CDR3 nucleotides: TGTGCCAGCAGCACTAGCGGTAGCTCCTACGAGCAGTACTTC. Its protein is CASSTSGSSYEQYF.

J is TRBJ2-5 and V is TRBV15; 7 bases fit TRBD1. With 5 bases clipped from V and 0 bases from J, the junction kept 15 bases outside the gene matches. The CDR3 is 18 residues long. Germline CDR1 reads LNHNV; CDR2 reads YYDKDF (reference sequence). The CDR3 region is CATSDKTGDLRYQETQYF. In nucleotides, the CDR3 is TGTGCCACCAGCGATAAAACAGGGGATCTCAGGTACCAAGAGACCCAGTACTTC.

The rearrangement joins TRBV4-1 to TRBJ1-5; D remains unclear. CDR3 length: 13 residues. V gave up 1 base and J gave up 8 bases, with 9 bases separating them. Looked up from germline, CDR1 is MGHRA and CDR2 is YSYEKL. The CDR3: CASSQVGDKPQHF. The CDR3, as DNA: TGCGCCAGCAGCCAAGTCGGGGATAAGCCCCAGCATTTT.

The chain links TRBV19 to TRBJ2-1; D might be TRBD1 (5 bases). Germline CDR1 and CDR2: LNHDA and SQIVND (reference sequence). The germline V and J ends were trimmed by 5 bases and 9 bases, with 11 bases remaining between them. CDR3 length equals 12 residues. CDR3 DNA: TGTGCCAGTAGTCTACAAAGGGGTGAGCAGTTCTTC. Amino acid sequence: CASSLQRGEQFF.

The chain carries TRBV28 and TRBJ2-3; 13 bases map to TRBD2. With V trimmed by 5 bases and J by 2 bases, 1 base remained unmatched. The germline CDR1 and CDR2 sequences are MDHEN and SYDVKM. The length of the CDR3 is 15 residues. CDR3 amino acids: CASSGLAGVTDTQYF. The CDR3, as DNA: TGTGCCAGCAGTGGACTAGCGGGGGTCACAGATACGCAGTATTTT.

The genes are TRBV5-8 and TRBJ2-2; 11 nucleotides match TRBD2. Trimming at V came to 2 bases and at J to 7 bases, leaving 7 bases not matched to a gene. The CDR3 consists of 16 residues. Germline V gene sequence: CDR1 SGHTS, CDR2 YDEGEE. For the CDR3, the DNA is TGTGCCAGCAGCTTCAGAACTAGCGGGAGCGGCGGGGAGCTGTTTTTT. Translating it yields CASSFRTSGSGGELFF. Complete variable domain (other parts from reference TRBV5-8 and TRBJ2-2): EAGVTQSPTHLIKTRGQQATLRCSPISGHTSVYWYQQALGLGLQFLLWYDEGEERNRGNFPPRFSGRQFPNYSSELNVNALELEDSALYLCASSFRTSGSGGELFFGEGSRLTVL.

The chain uses TRBV6-4 and TRBJ2-1, with D maybe TRBD2 (5 bases). Germline loops: CDR1 MRHNA, CDR2 SNTAGT. This CDR3 region has 13 residues. The germline V and J ends were trimmed by 10 bases and 4 bases, with 14 bases remaining between them. CDR3: CATRASNYNEQFF. The CDR3 DNA is TGTGCCACGCGGGCTAGCAATTACAATGAGCAGTTCTTC.

This clone has only one observation. V usage is TRBV28 and J usage is TRBJ2-2; the match to TRBD1 covers 8 bases. Germline V gene data show CDR1 as MDHEN and CDR2 as SYDVKM. The CDR3 sequence is 15 residues long. Losses at the gene ends were 1 base for V and 2 bases for J; bases not matched to a gene: 0. DNA of the CDR3: TGTGCCAGCAGTTTATCAGGGGGCAACACCGGGGAGCTGTTTTTT. Its protein product is CASSLSGGNTGELFF.

This clone showed up many times. The chain joins TRBV11-2 to TRBJ2-1, with 8 nucleotides matching TRBD2. The V and J ends lost 1 base and 6 bases, in that order; junction bases with no gene match: 11. The CDR3 has 17 residues. From germline, CDR1 is SGHAT and CDR2 FQNNGV. DNA for the CDR3: TGTGCCAGCAGCTTAGCAAGCGGGGGACTTCTATTCAATGAGCAGTTCTTC. It specifies CASSLASGGLLFNEQFF.